A single sample is the source of the 20 T cell receptor beta chains below, sequenced in a study of blood T cell repertoires in COVID-19. Data came from immunoSEQ multiplex PCR; TCRdb stores just in-frame clones and leaves some out. The data show around 180,000 clones, with about 88% seen just once and under 2.5% held by the top ten. Sequenced sample: peripheral blood. Source of these receptors: a man between 65 and 80 years old with active or convalescent COVID-19.

The chain uses TRBV4-3 and TRBJ2-5, with D perhaps TRBD2 (5 bases). The germline CDR1 and CDR2 sequences are LGHNA and YSLEER. The CDR3 covers 14 residues. Trimming removed 0 bases at V and 5 bases at J, with 10 bases between. In nucleotides, the CDR3 is TGCGCCAGCAGCCAAGAGGTCCAGCGGGAGACCCAGTACTTC. This translates into CASSQEVQRETQYF.

The chain employs TRBV29-1 and TRBJ2-1; D unclear. V lost 5 bases and J lost 8, with 13 bases in between. From germline, CDR1 is SQVTM and CDR2 ANQGSEA. The CDR3 has 12 amino acids. CDR3 residues: CSVFPVGDEQFF. CDR3 in DNA: TGCAGCGTTTTCCCGGTTGGTGATGAGCAGTTCTTC.

This chain connects TRBV7-8 to TRBJ2-5, with TRBD2 identical over 12 bases. J gave up 5 bases and V 3 bases, and 13 bases lay outside the gene matches. Germline lookup yields CDR1 SGHVS and CDR2 FQNEAQ. This CDR3 is 18 amino acids long. The CDR3 reads CASSFRTGTSGRRETQYF. CDR3 nucleotide sequence: TGTGCCAGCAGCTTTCGGACGGGTACTAGCGGGAGGAGGGAGACCCAGTACTTC.

The chain combines TRBV4-1 with TRBJ2-1, with TRBD2 matching over 15 bases. Trimming at V came to 0 bases and at J to 9 bases, leaving 3 bases not matched to a gene. Germline loops: CDR1 MGHRA, CDR2 YSYEKL. The CDR3 is 16 amino acids. The CDR3: CASSQEGTSGRFEQFF. CDR3 DNA: TGCGCCAGCAGCCAAGAAGGGACTAGCGGGAGGTTTGAGCAGTTCTTC.

The CDR3 DNA follows: TGTGCCAGCAGCCCCAGTCGAGCGGGGGCCCCCCGGGGGGAGACCCAGTACTTC. As protein: CASSPSRAGAPRGETQYF. The V and J genes are TRBV7-9 and TRBJ2-5, with 8 bases fitting TRBD2. V dropped 5 bases and J dropped 5; count of bases not matched to a gene: 19. The CDR3 runs to 18 residues. CDR1 and CDR2 (germline): SEHNR, FQNEAQ (reference sequence). The variable domain in full, completed from reference TRBV7-9 and TRBJ2-5, reads DTGVSQNPRHKITKRGQNVTFRCDPISEHNRLYWYRQTLGQGPEFLTYFQNEAQLEKSRLLSDRFSAERPKGSFSTLEIQRTEQGDSAMYLCASSPSRAGAPRGETQYFGPGTRLLVL.

This clone appeared once. The J gene is TRBJ2-1, the V gene TRBV7-8, with 9 bases matching TRBD2. This CDR3 is built from 16 residues. Germline V lookup: CDR1 SGHVS, CDR2 FQNEAQ. With 5 bases clipped from V and 4 bases from J, the junction kept 9 bases outside the gene matches. The CDR3 spells CASSLNSGGLYNEQFF. The DNA of the CDR3 is TGTGCCAGCAGCCTGAACAGCGGGGGGTTATACAATGAGCAGTTCTTC.

This clone has only one observation. The gene calls are TRBV30 and TRBJ1-1; D is unresolved. CDR1 and CDR2 from the germline V gene are GTSNPN and SVGIG (reference sequence). The CDR3 has 11 amino acids. Trimming removed 3 bases from V and 8 bases from J, with 10 bases in between. The chain's CDR3 is CAWRTNREAFF. CDR3 in DNA: TGTGCCTGGAGGACGAACAGAGAAGCTTTCTTT. The full variable domain, completed using reference TRBV30 and TRBJ1-1, is SQTIHQWPATLVQPVGSPLSLECTVEGTSNPNLYWYRQAAGRGLQLLFYSVGIGQISSEVPQNLSASRPQDRQFILSSKKLLLSDSGFYLCAWRTNREAFFGQGTRLTVV.

This chain connects TRBV23-1 to TRBJ1-1; no reliable D call. TRBV23-1 qualifies as an ORF whose function is uncertain. The CDR3 is 18 amino acids. V lost 3 bases and J 4 bases, leaving 24 bases between the germline ends. The CDR3 nucleotides read TGCGCCAGCAGTCAGTCCATCTGGGCCCGGGGAGGGATCACTGAAGCTTTCTTT. Protein sequence: CASSQSIWARGGITEAFF.

This clone has a single count. This rearrangement joins TRBV7-2 to TRBJ2-2; D perhaps matches TRBD1 (5 bases). Between the trimmed V and J ends, which lost 4 bases and 6 bases, there was a span of 12 bases. The CDR3 consists of 14 residues. In germline, CDR1 is SGHTA, CDR2 FQGNSA. CDR3 nucleotide sequence: TGTGCCAGCAGCTCCTGGACATCCTCCGGGGAGCTGTTTTTT. Translating it yields CASSSWTSSGELFF.

The chain is built from TRBV7-2 and TRBJ1-2, with D possibly TRBD1 on 5 matching bases. V lost 4 bases, J lost 4 bases, and 19 bases lay in between. This CDR3 contains 16 residues. Germline CDR1 reads SGHTA; CDR2 reads FQGNSA. The CDR3 sequence is CASSYRDSGVSYGYTF. The CDR3 nucleotides are TGTGCCAGCAGCTACCGGGACTCCGGGGTGAGCTATGGCTACACCTTC.

The chain joins TRBV12-2 to TRBJ2-5; the D call of TRBD2 is as the table states it, not checked on the DNA. TRBV12-2 is recorded as a pseudogene. The CDR3 has 16 residues. CDR3 sequence reads: CASRLFGGLERETQYF. The CDR3 nucleotides read TGTGCAAGTCGCTTATTCGGCGGCCTTGAGAGAGAGACCCAGTACTTC.

V gene TRBV12-3 or TRBV12-4 combines with J gene TRBJ2-2; D ambiguous. V lost 4 bases to trimming and J lost 8 bases, with 11 bases between them. The CDR3 runs to 13 residues. DNA of the CDR3: TGTGCCAGCAGTTCCGTAAATCCGGGGGAGCTGTTTTTT. Amino acid sequence: CASSSVNPGELFF.

This chain joins TRBV27 and TRBJ2-4; D might be TRBD2 (5 bases). The CDR3 consists of 13 residues. Germline V gene data show CDR1 as MNHEY and CDR2 as SMNVEV (reference sequence). V was cut by 6 bases and J by 8 bases, with 14 bases left in between. CDR3 DNA sequence: TGTGCCAGCAGCTCCTTATTGAGGGACATTCAGTACTTC. This sequence encodes CASSSLLRDIQYF.

The gene calls are TRBV3-1 (or the pseudogene TRBV3-2) and TRBJ1-1; the D gene is possibly TRBD1 (6 bases). The CDR3 is 13 residues long. The germline gives CDR1 LGHDT, CDR2 YNNKEL (reference sequence). The V and J ends lost 2 bases and 6 bases respectively, with 10 bases between them. The chain's CDR3 is CASSQLQGAEAFF. The CDR3 DNA sequence: TGTGCCAGCAGCCAATTACAGGGCGCTGAAGCTTTCTTT.

The chain employs TRBV10-2 and TRBJ2-5; 12 bases align to TRBD2. The V and J ends lost 5 bases and 5 bases, in that order; junction bases with no gene match: 3. The CDR3 is 14 amino acids. Germline lookup yields CDR1 WSHSY and CDR2 SAAADI. This CDR3 reads CASSSTSGRETQYF. Here the CDR3 DNA reads TGCGCCAGCAGTTCCACTAGCGGGAGGGAGACCCAGTACTTC.

The rearrangement links TRBV20-1 to TRBJ2-1; possibly TRBD2 for D (5 bases). Per germline, CDR1 DFQATT and CDR2 SNEGSKA (reference sequence). CDR3 length: 11 residues. Trimming removed 4 bases at V and 9 bases at J, with 10 bases between. CDR3 in DNA: TGCAGTGCTAAGGAGGCGACTGAGCAGTTCTTC. Its protein product is CSAKEATEQFF.

The chain joins TRBV9 to TRBJ2-2; 9 bases are shared with TRBD1. Germline CDR1 is SGDLS and CDR2 is YYNGEE. Germline trimming cut 3 bases from V and 5 bases from J; bases unmatched to any gene: 2. This CDR3 has 14 residues. The DNA of the CDR3 is TGTGCCAGCAGCGCCGGACAGGGGACCGGGGAGCTGTTTTTT. Translated: CASSAGQGTGELFF.

In its sample, this clone was seen once. This sequence joins TRBV9 and TRBJ1-2; possibly TRBD1 for D (6 bases). The CDR3 length is 15 residues. V gave up 4 bases and J gave up 4 bases, with 17 bases separating them. Germline lookup yields CDR1 SGDLS and CDR2 YYNGEE. The CDR3: CASSRGQTLGYGYTF. Here the CDR3 DNA reads TGTGCCAGCAGCCGCGGACAGACTCTCGGCTATGGCTACACCTTC.

V gene TRBV6-2 or TRBV6-3 combines with J gene TRBJ2-7; 13 bases align to TRBD2. This CDR3 comprises 15 residues. In germline, CDR1 is MNHEY, CDR2 SVGEGT. V lost 4 bases to trimming and J lost 4 bases; unmatched junction nucleotides: 4. The CDR3 protein is CASSSRLAGGYEQYF. In DNA form, the CDR3 reads TGTGCCAGCAGTTCGCGACTAGCGGGGGGATACGAGCAGTACTTC.

V and J are TRBV3-1 (or the pseudogene TRBV3-2) and TRBJ1-4, with TRBD1 matching 10 bases. J gave up 8 bases and V 3 bases, and 9 bases lay outside the gene matches. This CDR3 has 16 residues. Germline CDR1 and CDR2: LGHDT and YNNKEL (reference sequence). In nucleotides, the CDR3 is TGTGCCAGCAGCCAGCCGGGACAGGGGATTCAGGAAAAACTGTTTTTT. Translation: CASSQPGQGIQEKLFF.